The 8 T cell receptor beta chains presented below share a single source sample, sequenced in a study of T cells in Graves' hyperthyroidism and ophthalmopathy. Amplified TCR beta CDR3 regions derived from RNA transcripts. Carried out on the TCR CDR3, a first-round RT-PCR used the HTBI primer set. In TCRdb, the multiplex PCR reads were re-called with MiXCR into one record per CDR3 protein. The sample includes 600,000 to 900,000 distinct CDR3 sequences, about 16% of them seen just once. Sample: blood. These receptors originate from a man between 18 and 35 years old with Graves' hyperthyroidism.

Concerning this clonotype itself: At one of its ends the junction is not consistent with the germline gene, which may arise from a read error. The gene calls are TRBV7-3 and TRBJ1-2; TRBD1 matches 7 bases. CDR1 SGHTA and CDR2 FQGTGA come from the germline V gene. The CDR3 has 13 amino acids. Here the CDR3 reads CASSLGQIYSYTF. The CDR3 DNA follows: TGTGCCAGCAGCTTGGGACAGATCTATAGCTACACCTTC.

This clonotype was counted ten times or more. The chain joins TRBV28 to TRBJ2-3; weak D call: TRBD2 (6 bases). The germline CDR1 and CDR2 sequences are MDHEN and SYDVKM. Trimming cost V 8 bases and J 3 bases, with 18 bases left between them. The CDR3 runs 15 residues. The CDR3: CASGAGGVWTDTQYF. The CDR3 bases are TGTGCCAGCGGGGCCGGAGGGGTGTGGACAGATACGCAGTATTTT.

This clonotype showed up many times. Its ends do not fully match the called genes, so a read error is possible. V usage is TRBV28 and J usage is TRBJ1-6; D uncertain. This CDR3 is 14 amino acids long. Germline lookup yields CDR1 MDHEN and CDR2 SYDVKM. CDR3 coding DNA: TGCGCCAGCAGTTTGCGTTGGTTTCATTCACCCCTCCACTTT. Its protein is CASSLRWFHSPLHF.

The chain is built from TRBV15 and TRBJ2-1, with D possibly being TRBD1 (5 bases). The CDR3 loop spans 14 amino acids. With 0 bases removed from V and 8 bases from J, the gap between germline ends came to 11 bases. Germline V lookup: CDR1 LNHNV, CDR2 YYDKDF (reference sequence). The CDR3 sequence is CATSRDRERDEQFF. DNA of the CDR3: TGTGCCACCAGCAGAGACAGGGAACGGGATGAGCAGTTCTTC.

The rearrangement uses TRBV11-2 and TRBJ1-6; a weak D match, TRBD1 (5 bases). The CDR3 runs to 15 residues. V dropped 5 bases and J dropped 4 bases, with 12 bases sitting between them. The germline V gene has CDR1 SGHAT and CDR2 FQNNGV. The CDR3 spells CASSGRVKYNSPLHF. The CDR3 DNA reads TGTGCCAGCAGCGGCAGGGTGAAGTATAATTCACCCCTCCACTTT.

This rearrangement joins TRBV9 to TRBJ2-7; D is possibly TRBD2 (5 bases). Germline V gene lookup returns CDR1 SGDLS and CDR2 YYNGEE. The CDR3 covers 16 residues. Trimming took off 0 bases at V and 3 bases at J, with 16 bases between the two ends. The CDR3 nucleotides are TGTGCCAGCAGCGTAGGACCTTCTGGCGGGTTCTACGAGCAGTACTTC. Translating gives CASSVGPSGGFYEQYF.

This clonotype came up many times. This rearrangement joins TRBV28 to TRBJ1-1; D is unresolved. CDR1 and CDR2 from the germline V gene are MDHEN and SYDVKM. This CDR3 region has 12 residues. The germline V and J ends were trimmed by 3 bases and 4 bases, with 6 bases remaining between them. CDR3 coding DNA: TGTGCCAGCAGTTTTAGGAGCACTGAAGCTTTCTTT. This sequence encodes CASSFRSTEAFF. Based on the CDR3 plus reference TRBV28 and TRBJ1-1, the full variable domain is DVKVTQSSRYLVKRTGEKVFLECVQDMDHENMFWYRQDPGLGLRLIYFSYDVKMKEKGDIPEGYSVSREKKERFSLILESASTNQTSMYLCASSFRSTEAFFGQGTRLTVV.

The chain has TRBV7-9 and TRBJ2-3; 13 positions match TRBD2. The V gene end was trimmed by 5 bases and the J gene end by 4 bases; junction bases not matched to a gene: 15. The CDR3 has 19 residues. Germline V gene lookup returns CDR1 SEHNR and CDR2 FQNEAQ (reference sequence). The CDR3 coding sequence is TGTGCCAGCAGCCGGCGGGGACTAGCGGGGCCCAGTGAGTCAGATACGCAGTATTTT. It translates to CASSRRGLAGPSESDTQYF.